The 3 T cell receptor beta chains reported below all come from one sample, sequenced in a study of blood T cell repertoires in COVID-19. Sequencing used immunoSEQ multiplex PCR; TCRdb keeps in-frame clones, though not all of them. The sample has about 170,000 clones, around 85% seen once. The sample taken for sequencing was peripheral blood. These receptors all stem from a woman at least 80 years old with COVID-19, enrolled during active disease.

This rearrangement joins TRBV28 to TRBJ2-7; 10 nucleotides align to TRBD1. This CDR3 spans 13 amino acids. V lost 9 bases to trimming and J lost 2 bases; unmatched junction nucleotides: 4. Germline V CDR1 and CDR2: MDHEN, SYDVKM. DNA of the CDR3: TGTGCCAGTGCCGGGACAGGGGCCTACGAGCAGTACTTC. As protein: CASAGTGAYEQYF.

This rearrangement joins TRBV5-1 to TRBJ1-4, with D perhaps matching TRBD1 (5 bases). The V gene lost 9 bases and the J gene lost 0 bases, with 12 bases spanning the gap. The CDR3 extends over 14 amino acids. Germline loops: CDR1 SGHRS, CDR2 YFSETQ. DNA of the CDR3: TGCGCCACCAGGGAGGATGCAACTAATGAAAAACTGTTTTTT. It is translated as CATREDATNEKLFF. The full variable domain, rest sourced from reference TRBV5-1 and TRBJ1-4, is KAGVTQTPRYLIKTRGQQVTLSCSPISGHRSVSWYQQTPGQGLQFLFEYFSETQRNKGNFPGRFSGRQFSNSRSEMNVSTLELGDSALYLCATREDATNEKLFFGSGTQLSVL.

This chain connects TRBV7-2 to TRBJ1-5; unclear D gene. This CDR3 contains 15 residues. V was clipped by 3 bases and J by 0 bases, with 9 bases between them. Looked up from germline, CDR1 is SGHTA and CDR2 is FQGNSA. This chain's CDR3 is CASSLAVNSNQPQHF. In DNA, the CDR3 is TGTGCCAGCAGCTTGGCGGTTAATAGCAATCAGCCCCAGCATTTT. Supplemented by reference TRBV7-2 and TRBJ1-5, the full variable domain reads GAGVSQSPSNKVTEKGKDVELRCDPISGHTALYWYRQSLGQGLEFLIYFQGNSAPDKSGLPSDRFSAERTGGSVSTLTIQRTQQEDSAVYLCASSLAVNSNQPQHFGDGTRLSIL.